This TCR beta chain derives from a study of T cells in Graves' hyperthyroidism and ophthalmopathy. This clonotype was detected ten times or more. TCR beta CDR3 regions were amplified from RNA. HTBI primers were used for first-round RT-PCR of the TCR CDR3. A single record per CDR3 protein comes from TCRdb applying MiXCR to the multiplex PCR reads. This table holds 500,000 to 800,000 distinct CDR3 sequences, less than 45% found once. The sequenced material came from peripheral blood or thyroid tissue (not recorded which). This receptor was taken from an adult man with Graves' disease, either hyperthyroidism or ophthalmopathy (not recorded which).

CDR3 coding DNA: TGTGCTAGTGCGGCCTCTGGGGCCAACGTCCTGACTTTC. Translation: CASAASGANVLTF. J is TRBJ2-6 and V is TRBV12-5; D is unresolved. V gave up 7 bases and J gave up 0 bases, with 4 bases separating them. Germline CDR1 reads LGHNT; CDR2 reads FRNRAP. The CDR3 extends over 13 amino acids.